A selection of T cell receptor delta chains follows, all from one sample in a study of gamma-delta T cells after stem cell transplantation. TCRdb re-called the RT-PCR reads using CATT. Of about 10,000 delta-chain clones in the sample, about 38% were seen once. The sequenced sample consisted of gamma-delta T cells. The source is a human donor. It is not recorded whose cells these are; they may come from a transplant donor. Both conserved end residues are part of each CDR3. Fields, in order: J gene, V gene, clone size, D gene, CDR3 protein, CDR3 DNA. D genes are given only for firm matches. Size is stated for part of the rows, as once, few or many counts, or as a class when the clone is expanded.

TRDJ2 TRDV1 NA TRDD3 CALGASFLKRYWGIALTAQLFF TGTGCTCTTGGGGCTTCCTTCCTCAAGAGATACTGGGGGATAGCTTTGACAGCACAACTCTTCTTT
TRDJ3 TRDV2 NA TRDD3 CACDLGISSLDTRHMFF TGTGCCTGTGACTTGGGGATAAGCTCCTTGGACACCCGACATATGTTTTTC
TRDJ2 TRDV2 NA TRDD3 CACDTRGIRGSGTAQLFF TGTGCCTGTGACACCAGGGGGATAAGAGGGTCGGGGACAGCACAACTCTTCTTT
TRDJ2 TRDV3 once TRDD2 CAFLPSLSLTAKLFF TGTGCCTTCCTACCTTCCTTGTCGTTGACAGCAAAACTCTTCTTT
TRDJ1 TRDV1 few TRDD3 CALGKEAAPVLGDCRTDKLIF TGTGCTCTTGGTAAAGAGGCCGCCCCTGTACTGGGGGATTGTAGGACCGATAAACTCATCTTT
TRDJ1 TRDV1 NA TRDD3 CALGERVPAYWGSGKLIF TGTGCTCTTGGGGAAAGAGTTCCGGCGTACTGGGGGAGCGGTAAACTCATCTTT
TRDJ3 TRDV2 few TRDD3 CACDLTGGNTQSSWDTRQMFF TGTGCCTGTGACCTTACTGGGGGGAATACCCAAAGCTCCTGGGACACCCGACAGATGTTTTTC
TRDJ1 TRDV1 few NA CALGPWGPLSTDKLIF TGTGCTCTTGGGCCCTGGGGACCTCTGAGTACCGATAAACTCATCTTT
TRDJ1 TRDV1 NA TRDD3 CALGENRATGWGNGKLIF TGTGCTCTTGGGGAAAATCGAGCCACTGGTTGGGGGAACGGGAAACTCATCTTT
TRDJ1 TRDV3 NA NA CASSLGGYTDKLIF TGTGCTTCTAGCTTGGGTGGGTACACCGATAAACTCATCTTT
TRDJ1 TRDV3 few NA CAFRDGTDKLIF TGTGCCTTTAGAGACGGAACCGATAAACTCATCTTT
TRDJ1 TRDV1 NA NA CALGLLRGYSRVCWGPTDKLIF TGTGCTCTTGGATTACTACGGGGCTACTCGAGGGTTTGTTGGGGACCCACCGATAAACTCATCTTT
TRDJ3 TRDV2 NA TRDD3 CACDPYSWGIRRSSWDTRQMFF TGTGCCTGTGACCCCTACAGCTGGGGGATACGGCGTAGCTCCTGGGACACCCGACAGATGTTTTTC
TRDJ2 TRDV1 NA TRDD3 CALGDALFPYWGKTLTAQLFF TGTGCTCTTGGGGATGCCTTGTTCCCGTACTGGGGGAAGACTTTGACAGCACAACTCTTCTTT
TRDJ3 TRDV2 NA TRDD3 CACDTRLGDLESCDTRPMFF TGTGCCTGTGACACGCGACTGGGGGATCTTGAGTCCTGTGACACCCGCCCGATGTTTTTC
TRDJ2 TRDV1 few TRDD3 CALGEPTPCTGGFTAQLFF TGTGCTCTTGGGGAACCAACGCCGTGTACTGGGGGATTTACAGCACAACTCTTCTTT
TRDJ3 TRDV2 few TRDD3 CACDTYNWGIRRSSWDTRQMFF TGTGCCTGTGACACTTACAACTGGGGGATACGGCGTAGCTCCTGGGACACCCGACAGATGTTTTTC
TRDJ1 TRAV29/DV5 NA TRDD3 CAASTGTHLAPSGDTHPDKLIF TGTGCAGCAAGCACGGGGACACACTTAGCCCCCTCTGGGGATACGCACCCCGATAAACTCATCTTT
TRDJ2 TRDV1 NA NA CALGLRPPGSLNDLTAQLFF TGTGCTCTTGGGCTTCGGCCCCCCGGCTCCCTTAACGATTTGACAGCACAACTCTTCTTT
TRDJ1 TRDV2 NA NA CACDTPPRLVESHTDNLIF TGTGCCTGTGACACCCCGCCGAGGCTGGTGGAGTCGCACACCGATAACCTCATCTTT
TRDJ2 TRDV3 medium-sized TRDD3 CAFDVLGVLTAQLFF TGTGCCTTCGACGTACTGGGGGTCTTGACAGCACAACTCTTCTTT
TRDJ1 TRDV1 few TRDD3 CALGDPHLFFTGGYTDKLIF TGTGCTCTTGGGGACCCTCATCTCTTCTTTACTGGGGGATACACCGATAAACTCATCTTT
TRDJ3 TRDV3 few TRDD3 CAANTGGWSWDARQMFF TGTGCCGCTAATACTGGGGGATGGTCCTGGGACGCCCGACAGATGTTTTTC